The present T cell receptor (beta chain) was sequenced within a study of neoadjuvant anti-PD-1 for oral cavity cancer. V lost 7 bases to trimming and J lost 2 bases, with 12 bases between them. Per germline, CDR1 WSHSY and CDR2 SAAADI. This CDR3 spans 13 amino acids. These oral cavity squamous cell carcinomas were HPV-negative and locally advanced. Most PBMC samples had approximately 440 ng input DNA in six replicates. Data came from immunoSEQ multiplex PCR; TCRdb stores just in-frame clones and leaves some out. The sample shows around 60,000 clones, more than 65% of them seen only once. The genes are TRBV10-2 and TRBJ2-7; possible D gene TRBD2, 6 bases. Source: PBMCs, taken before nivolumab (anti-PD-1) treatment. The sequence derives from a person aged 35 to 85 with oral cavity squamous cell carcinoma. The CDR3 loop reads CASMEGPPYEQYF. For the CDR3, the DNA is TGCGCCAGCATGGAGGGACCCCCCTACGAGCAGTACTTC.